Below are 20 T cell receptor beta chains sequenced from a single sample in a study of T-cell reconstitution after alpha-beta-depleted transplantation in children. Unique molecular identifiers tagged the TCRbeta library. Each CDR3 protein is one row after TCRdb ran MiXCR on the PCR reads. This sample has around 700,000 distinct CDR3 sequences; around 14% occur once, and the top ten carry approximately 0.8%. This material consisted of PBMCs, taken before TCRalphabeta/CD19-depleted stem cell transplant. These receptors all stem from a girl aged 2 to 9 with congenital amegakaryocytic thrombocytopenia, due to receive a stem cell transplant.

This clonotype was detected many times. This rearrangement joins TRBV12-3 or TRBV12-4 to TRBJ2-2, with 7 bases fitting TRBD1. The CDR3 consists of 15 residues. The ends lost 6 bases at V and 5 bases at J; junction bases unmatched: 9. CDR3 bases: TGTGCCAGCAGCTCGACAGGGTTGGAGACCGGGGAGCTGTTTTTT. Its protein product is CASSSTGLETGELFF.

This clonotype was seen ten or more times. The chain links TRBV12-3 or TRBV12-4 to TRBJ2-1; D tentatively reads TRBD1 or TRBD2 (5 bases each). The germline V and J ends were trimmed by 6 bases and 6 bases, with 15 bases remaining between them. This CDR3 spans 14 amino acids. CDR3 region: CASSPGPTINEQFF. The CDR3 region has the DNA TGTGCCAGCAGCCCGGGACCTACAATCAATGAGCAGTTCTTC.

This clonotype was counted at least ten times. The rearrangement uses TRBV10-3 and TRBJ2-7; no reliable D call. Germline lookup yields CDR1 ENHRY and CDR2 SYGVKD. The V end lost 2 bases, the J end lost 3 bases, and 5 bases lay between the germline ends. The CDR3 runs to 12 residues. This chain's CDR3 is CAISEGNYEQYF. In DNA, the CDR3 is TGTGCCATCAGTGAGGGGAACTACGAGCAGTACTTC.

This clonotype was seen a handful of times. CDR3 DNA: TGTGCCAGCAGCCAACGCTGGGTTGAGCAGTACTTC. It specifies CASSQRWVEQYF. This chain joins TRBV14 and TRBJ2-7; no definite D call. The V gene lost 2 bases and the J gene lost 7 bases, with 9 bases spanning the gap. The CDR3 runs 12 residues. Germline V gene lookup returns CDR1 SGHDN and CDR2 FVKESK. Supplemented by reference TRBV14 and TRBJ2-7, the full variable domain reads EAGVTQFPSHSVIEKGQTVTLRCDPISGHDNLYWYRRVMGKEIKFLLHFVKESKQDESGMPNNRFLAERTGGTYSTLKVQPAELEDSGVYFCASSQRWVEQYFGPGTRLTVT.

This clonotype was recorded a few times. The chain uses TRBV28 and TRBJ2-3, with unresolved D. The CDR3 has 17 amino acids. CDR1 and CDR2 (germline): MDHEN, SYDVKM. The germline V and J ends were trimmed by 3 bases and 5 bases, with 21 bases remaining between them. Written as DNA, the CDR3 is TGTGCCAGCAGTTTTCCCCCATCGCCGGGCTTTGGAGATACGCAGTATTTT. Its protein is CASSFPPSPGFGDTQYF.

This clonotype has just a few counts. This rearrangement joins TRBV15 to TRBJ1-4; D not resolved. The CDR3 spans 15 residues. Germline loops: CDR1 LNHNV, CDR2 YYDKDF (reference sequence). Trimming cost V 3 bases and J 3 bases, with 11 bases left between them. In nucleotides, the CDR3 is TGTGCCACCAGCAGCACTAACGGTCCTAATGAAAAACTGTTTTTT. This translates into CATSSTNGPNEKLFF.

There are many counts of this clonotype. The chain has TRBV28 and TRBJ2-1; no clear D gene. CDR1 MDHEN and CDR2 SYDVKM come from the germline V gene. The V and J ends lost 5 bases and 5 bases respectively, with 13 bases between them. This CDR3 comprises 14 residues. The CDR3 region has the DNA TGTGCCAGCAGTCGGTGGGGTTACAACAATGAGCAGTTCTTC. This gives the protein CASSRWGYNNEQFF.

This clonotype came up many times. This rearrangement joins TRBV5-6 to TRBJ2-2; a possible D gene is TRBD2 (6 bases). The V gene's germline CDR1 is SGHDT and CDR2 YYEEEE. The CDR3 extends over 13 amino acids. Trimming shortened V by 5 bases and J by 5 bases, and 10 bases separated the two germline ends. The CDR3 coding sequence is TGTGCCAGCAGGGGACTCTCAACCGGGGAGCTGTTTTTT. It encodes CASRGLSTGELFF.

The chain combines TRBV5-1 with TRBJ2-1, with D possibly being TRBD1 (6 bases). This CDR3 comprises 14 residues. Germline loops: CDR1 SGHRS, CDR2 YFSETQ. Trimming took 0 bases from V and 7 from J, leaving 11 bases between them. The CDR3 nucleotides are TGCGCCAGCAGCTTGGAGGCTAGGGGGAATGAGCAGTTCTTC. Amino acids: CASSLEARGNEQFF.

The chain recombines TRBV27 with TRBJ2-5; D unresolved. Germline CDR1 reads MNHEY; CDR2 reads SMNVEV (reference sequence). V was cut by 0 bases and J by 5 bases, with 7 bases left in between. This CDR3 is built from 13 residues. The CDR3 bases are TGTGCCAGCAGTTTATCGTATCCGGAGACCCAGTACTTC. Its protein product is CASSLSYPETQYF.

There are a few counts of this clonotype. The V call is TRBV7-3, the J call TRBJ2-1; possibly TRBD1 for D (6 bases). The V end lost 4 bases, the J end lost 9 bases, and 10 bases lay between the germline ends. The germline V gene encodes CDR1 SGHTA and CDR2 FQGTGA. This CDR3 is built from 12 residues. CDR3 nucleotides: TGTGCCAGCAGCTCGCAGGGGTTTGAGCAGTTCTTC. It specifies CASSSQGFEQFF. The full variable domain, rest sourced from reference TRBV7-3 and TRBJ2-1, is GAGVSQTPSNKVTEKGKYVELRCDPISGHTALYWYRQSLGQGPEFLIYFQGTGAADDSGLPNDRFFAVRPEGSVSTLKIQRTERGDSAVYLCASSSQGFEQFFGPGTRLTVL.

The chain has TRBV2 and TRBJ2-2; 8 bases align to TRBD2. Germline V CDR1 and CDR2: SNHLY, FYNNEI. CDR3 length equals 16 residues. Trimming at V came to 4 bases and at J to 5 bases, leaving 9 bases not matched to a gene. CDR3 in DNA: TGTGCCAGCAGTGTCTTCAGCGGGAGCGTGACCGGGGAGCTGTTTTTT. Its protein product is CASSVFSGSVTGELFF.

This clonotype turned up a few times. The CDR3: CSAENSKNYEQYF. CDR3 nucleotides: TGCAGTGCTGAAAACTCTAAAAACTACGAGCAGTACTTC. The chain has TRBV20-1 and TRBJ2-7; D not certain. Germline CDR1 and CDR2: DFQATT and SNEGSKA (reference sequence). Trimming left V 5 bases short and J 3 bases short, with 14 bases between. The CDR3 sequence is 13 residues long.

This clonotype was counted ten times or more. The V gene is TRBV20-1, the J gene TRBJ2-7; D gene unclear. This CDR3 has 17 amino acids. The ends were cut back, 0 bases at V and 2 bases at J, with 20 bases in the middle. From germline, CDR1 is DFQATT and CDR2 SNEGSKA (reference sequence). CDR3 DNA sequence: TGCAGTGCTAGAGACCTCAAAACGGAGTGGAGACCCTACGAGCAGTACTTC. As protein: CSARDLKTEWRPYEQYF.

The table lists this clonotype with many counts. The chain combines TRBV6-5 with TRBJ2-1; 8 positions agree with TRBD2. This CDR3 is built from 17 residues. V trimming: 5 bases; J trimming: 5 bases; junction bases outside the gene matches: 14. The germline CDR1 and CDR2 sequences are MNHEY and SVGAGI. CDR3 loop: CASSLNGLADTNNEQFF. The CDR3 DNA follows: TGTGCCAGCAGTCTCAACGGACTAGCTGATACGAACAATGAGCAGTTCTTC.

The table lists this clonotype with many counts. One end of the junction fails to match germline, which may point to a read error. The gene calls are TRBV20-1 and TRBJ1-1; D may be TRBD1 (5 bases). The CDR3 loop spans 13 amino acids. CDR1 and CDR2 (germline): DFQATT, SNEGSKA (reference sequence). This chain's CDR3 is CSARAWTNTEAFF. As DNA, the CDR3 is TGCAGTGCAAGAGCCTGGACAAACACTGAAGCTTTCTTT.

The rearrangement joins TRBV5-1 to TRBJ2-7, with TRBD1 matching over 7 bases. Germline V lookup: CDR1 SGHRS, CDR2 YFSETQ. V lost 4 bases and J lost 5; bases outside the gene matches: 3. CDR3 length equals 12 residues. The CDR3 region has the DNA TGCGCCAGCAGCCCCGGGACAGACGAGCAGTACTTC. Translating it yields CASSPGTDEQYF. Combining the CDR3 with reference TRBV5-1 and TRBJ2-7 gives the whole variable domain KAGVTQTPRYLIKTRGQQVTLSCSPISGHRSVSWYQQTPGQGLQFLFEYFSETQRNKGNFPGRFSGRQFSNSRSEMNVSTLELGDSALYLCASSPGTDEQYFGPGTRLTVT.

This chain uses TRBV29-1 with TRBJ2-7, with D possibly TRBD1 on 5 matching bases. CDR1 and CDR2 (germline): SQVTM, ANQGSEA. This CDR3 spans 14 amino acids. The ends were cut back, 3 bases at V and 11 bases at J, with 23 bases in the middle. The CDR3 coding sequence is TGCAGCGTTGAGGGTCAGGACACAATGCAGATAGAGTACTTC. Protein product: CSVEGQDTMQIEYF.

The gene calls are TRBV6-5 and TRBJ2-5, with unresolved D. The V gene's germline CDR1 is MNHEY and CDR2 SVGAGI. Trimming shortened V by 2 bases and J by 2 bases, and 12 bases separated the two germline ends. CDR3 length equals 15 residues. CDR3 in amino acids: CASSYRFEEQETQYF. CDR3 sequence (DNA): TGTGCCAGCAGTTACAGGTTCGAGGAGCAAGAGACCCAGTACTTC.

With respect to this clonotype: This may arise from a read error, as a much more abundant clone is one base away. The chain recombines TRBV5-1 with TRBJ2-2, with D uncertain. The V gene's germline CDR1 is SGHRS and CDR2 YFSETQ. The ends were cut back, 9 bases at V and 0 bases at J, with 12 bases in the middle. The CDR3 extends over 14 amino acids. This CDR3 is CATSLVTNTGELFF. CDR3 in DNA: TGCGCCACCAGTTTAGTAACGAACACCGGGGAGCTGTTTTTT.